The clone carrying this T cell receptor beta chain was seen repeatedly, ten times or more. Its antigen is undetermined. These data belong to a study of identical twins. Overall study findings and caveats: Memory repertoires showed no such pattern, whereas abundant cord blood beta clonotypes carried fewer insertions.

The CDR3 is made up of 13 amino acids. CDR1 and CDR2 (germline): DFQATT, SNEGSKA (reference sequence). The V end lost 7 bases, the J end lost 5 bases, and 17 bases lay between the germline ends. Template switching, a step in the protocol, added a universal primer site, and cDNA carried unique molecular identifiers. TCRdb reanalysed the 5' RACE reads using MiXCR and keeps one entry per CDR3 protein. The top ten hold 1.5% to 2% of the sample, which has under 900,000 distinct CDR3 sequences, around an eighth seen once. These data were also filed under a second study, of yellow fever vaccine responses in identical twins.

This clonotype was obtained from a woman between 18 and 29 years old in good health. V usage is TRBV20-1 and J usage is TRBJ1-2; possibly TRBD1 for D (6 bases). The specimen was PBMCs. The CDR3 sequence is CSGPRGAGYGYTF. The CDR3 DNA reads as TGCAGTGGCCCCCGGGGGGCTGGGTATGGCTACACCTTC.